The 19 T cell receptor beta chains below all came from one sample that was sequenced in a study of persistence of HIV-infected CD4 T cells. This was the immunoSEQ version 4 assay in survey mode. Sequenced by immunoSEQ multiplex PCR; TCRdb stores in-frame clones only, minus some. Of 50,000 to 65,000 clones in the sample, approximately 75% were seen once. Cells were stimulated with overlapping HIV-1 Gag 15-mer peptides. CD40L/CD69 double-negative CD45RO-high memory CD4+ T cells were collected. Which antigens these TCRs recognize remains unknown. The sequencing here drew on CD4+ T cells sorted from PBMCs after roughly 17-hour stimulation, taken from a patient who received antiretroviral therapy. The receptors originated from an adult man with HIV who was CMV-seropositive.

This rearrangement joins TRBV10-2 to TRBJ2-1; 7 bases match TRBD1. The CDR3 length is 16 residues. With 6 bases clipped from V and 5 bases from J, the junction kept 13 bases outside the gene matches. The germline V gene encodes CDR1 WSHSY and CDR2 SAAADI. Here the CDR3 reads CASSAHRGRGNNEQFF. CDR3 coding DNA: TGCGCCAGCAGCGCACACCGGGGCAGGGGGAACAATGAGCAGTTCTTC.

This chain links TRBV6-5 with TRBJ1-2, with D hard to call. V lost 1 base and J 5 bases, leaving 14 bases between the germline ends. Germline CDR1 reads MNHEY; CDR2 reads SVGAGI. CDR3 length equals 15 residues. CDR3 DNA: TGTGCCAGCAGTTACTACGAACCCTCTCTTTATGGCTACACCTTC. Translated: CASSYYEPSLYGYTF.

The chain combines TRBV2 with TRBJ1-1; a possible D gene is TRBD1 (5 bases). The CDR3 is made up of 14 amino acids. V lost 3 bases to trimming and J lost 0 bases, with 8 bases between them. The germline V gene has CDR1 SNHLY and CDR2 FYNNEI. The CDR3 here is CASSDQGMNTEAFF. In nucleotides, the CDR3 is TGTGCCAGCAGTGATCAGGGAATGAACACTGAAGCTTTCTTT.

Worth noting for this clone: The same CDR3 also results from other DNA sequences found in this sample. This CDR3 is CASSGYEQYF. CDR3 DNA sequence: TGTGCCAGCAGTGGATACGAGCAGTACTTC. The gene calls are TRBV28 and TRBJ2-7; D uncertain. The germline V and J ends were trimmed by 5 bases and 4 bases, with 3 bases remaining between them. This CDR3 spans 10 amino acids. In germline, CDR1 is MDHEN, CDR2 SYDVKM.

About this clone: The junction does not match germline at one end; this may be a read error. The DNA of the CDR3 is TGTGCCAGCAGCCCTCGTCCCGGGACAGGGCCAGGGATCTTT. Translating gives CASSPRPGTGPGIF. The chain links TRBV11-2 to TRBJ1-1, with 9 bases matching TRBD1. Germline values: CDR1 SGHAT, CDR2 FQNNGV. The CDR3 sequence is 14 residues long.

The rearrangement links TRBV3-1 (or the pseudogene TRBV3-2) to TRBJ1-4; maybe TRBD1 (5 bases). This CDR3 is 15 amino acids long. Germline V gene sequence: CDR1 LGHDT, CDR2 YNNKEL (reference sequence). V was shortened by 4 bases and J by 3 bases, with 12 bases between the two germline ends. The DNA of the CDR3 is TGTGCCAGCAGCCTCCAGGGAGGATCTAATGAAAAACTGTTTTTT. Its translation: CASSLQGGSNEKLFF.

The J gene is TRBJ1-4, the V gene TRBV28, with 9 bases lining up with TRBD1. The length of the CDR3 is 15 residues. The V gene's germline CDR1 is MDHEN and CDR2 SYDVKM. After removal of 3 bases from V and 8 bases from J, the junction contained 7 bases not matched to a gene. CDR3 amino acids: CASSFTTGGGEKLFF. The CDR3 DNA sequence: TGTGCCAGCAGTTTCACGACAGGGGGAGGAGAAAAACTGTTTTTT.

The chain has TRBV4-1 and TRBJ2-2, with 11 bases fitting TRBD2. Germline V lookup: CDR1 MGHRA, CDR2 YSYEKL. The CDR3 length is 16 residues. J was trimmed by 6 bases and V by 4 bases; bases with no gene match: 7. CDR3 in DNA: TGCGCCAGCAGCCTGGTAGCGGGGGGGCTGTCCGGGGAGCTGTTTTTT. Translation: CASSLVAGGLSGELFF.

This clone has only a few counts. The CDR3 region is CASSWTSGGGINSPLHF. As DNA, the CDR3 is TGCGCCAGCAGCTGGACCTCGGGCGGTGGAATAAATTCACCCCTCCACTTT. The chain links TRBV5-1 to TRBJ1-6; the D is unclear. Germline assignment: CDR1 SGHRS and CDR2 YFSETQ. This CDR3 comprises 17 residues. Deletions cut 3 bases from V and 7 bases from J, with 20 bases between. The full variable domain, rest sourced from reference TRBV5-1 and TRBJ1-6, is KAGVTQTPRYLIKTRGQQVTLSCSPISGHRSVSWYQQTPGQGLQFLFEYFSETQRNKGNFPGRFSGRQFSNSRSEMNVSTLELGDSALYLCASSWTSGGGINSPLHFGNGTRLTVT.

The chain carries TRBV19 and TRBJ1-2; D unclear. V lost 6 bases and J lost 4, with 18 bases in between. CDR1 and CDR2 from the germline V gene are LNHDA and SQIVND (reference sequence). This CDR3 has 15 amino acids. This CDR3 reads CASSARRRQPYGYTF. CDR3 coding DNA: TGTGCCAGTAGCGCCCGGCGCCGACAACCCTATGGCTACACCTTC.

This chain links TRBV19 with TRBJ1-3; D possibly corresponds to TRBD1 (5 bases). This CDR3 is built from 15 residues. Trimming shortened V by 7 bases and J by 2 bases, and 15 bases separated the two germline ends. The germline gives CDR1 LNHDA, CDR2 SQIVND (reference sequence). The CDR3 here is CASTRSGGAGNTIYF. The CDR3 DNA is TGTGCCAGTACCCGATCGGGGGGGGCTGGAAACACCATATATTTT.

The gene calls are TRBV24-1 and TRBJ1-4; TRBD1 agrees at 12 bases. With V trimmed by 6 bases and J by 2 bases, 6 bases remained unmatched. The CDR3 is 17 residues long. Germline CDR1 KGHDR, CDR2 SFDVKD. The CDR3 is CATSSGTGGETNEKLFF. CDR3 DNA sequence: TGTGCCACCAGTAGTGGGACAGGGGGCGAGACTAATGAAAAACTGTTTTTT.

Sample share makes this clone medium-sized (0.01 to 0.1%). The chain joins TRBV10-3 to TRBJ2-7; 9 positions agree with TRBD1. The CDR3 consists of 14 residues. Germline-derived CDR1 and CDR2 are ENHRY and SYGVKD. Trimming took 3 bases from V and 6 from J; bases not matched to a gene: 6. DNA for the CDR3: TGTGCCATCAGTGACGGGACAGGGTTTGGCGAGCAGTACTTC. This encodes CAISDGTGFGEQYF.

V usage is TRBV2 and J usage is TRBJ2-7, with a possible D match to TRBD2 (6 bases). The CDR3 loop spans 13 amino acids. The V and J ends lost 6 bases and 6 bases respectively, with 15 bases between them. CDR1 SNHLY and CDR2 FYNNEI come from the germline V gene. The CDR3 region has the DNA TGTGCCAGCAGCCAGGGACTCTCCGCCGAGCAGTACTTC. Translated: CASSQGLSAEQYF.

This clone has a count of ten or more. DNA for the CDR3: TGTGCCAGCAGTTCCTTTAGGGGGGACAGGGTCGGTAGCAATCAGCCCCAGCATTTT. Residues: CASSSFRGDRVGSNQPQHF. The V call is TRBV28, the J call TRBJ1-5; 9 nucleotides line up with TRBD1. The CDR3 is 19 residues long. CDR1 and CDR2 (germline): MDHEN, SYDVKM. The J segment lost 0 bases and the V segment lost 4 bases, leaving 13 bases of the junction unmatched. Full variable domain (missing parts from reference TRBV28 and TRBJ1-5): DVKVTQSSRYLVKRTGEKVFLECVQDMDHENMFWYRQDPGLGLRLIYFSYDVKMKEKGDIPEGYSVSREKKERFSLILESASTNQTSMYLCASSSFRGDRVGSNQPQHFGDGTRLSIL.

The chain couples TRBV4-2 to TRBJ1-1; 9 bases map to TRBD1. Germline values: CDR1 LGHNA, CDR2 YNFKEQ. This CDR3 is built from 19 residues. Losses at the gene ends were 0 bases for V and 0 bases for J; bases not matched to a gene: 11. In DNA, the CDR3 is TGTGCCAGCAGCCAAGATGCCCGGGACAGGGAGACTTTGAACACTGAAGCTTTCTTT. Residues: CASSQDARDRETLNTEAFF.

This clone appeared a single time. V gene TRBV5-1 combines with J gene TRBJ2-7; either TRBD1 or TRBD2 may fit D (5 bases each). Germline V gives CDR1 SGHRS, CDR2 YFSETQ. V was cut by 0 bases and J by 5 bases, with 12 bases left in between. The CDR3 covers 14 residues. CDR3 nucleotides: TGCGCCAGCAGCTTGGGCGGGCAGGGTGACGAGCAGTACTTC. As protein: CASSLGGQGDEQYF.

Written as DNA, the CDR3 is TGTGCCAGCAGTTCTCTAGCGGGGGATCCGGTGAATGAGCAGTTCTTC. Its translation: CASSSLAGDPVNEQFF. The chain couples TRBV5-5 to TRBJ2-1, with TRBD2 matching 10 bases. CDR1 and CDR2 from the germline V gene are SGHKS and YYEKEE (reference sequence). Losses at the gene ends were 5 bases for V and 7 bases for J; bases not matched to a gene: 12. The CDR3 is 16 residues long.

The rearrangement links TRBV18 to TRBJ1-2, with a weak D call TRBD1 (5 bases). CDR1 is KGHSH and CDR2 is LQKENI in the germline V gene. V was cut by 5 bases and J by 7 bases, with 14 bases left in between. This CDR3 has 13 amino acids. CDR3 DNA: TGTGCCAGCTCATCCCAGGGTAACGCTGGCTACACCTTC. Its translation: CASSSQGNAGYTF.